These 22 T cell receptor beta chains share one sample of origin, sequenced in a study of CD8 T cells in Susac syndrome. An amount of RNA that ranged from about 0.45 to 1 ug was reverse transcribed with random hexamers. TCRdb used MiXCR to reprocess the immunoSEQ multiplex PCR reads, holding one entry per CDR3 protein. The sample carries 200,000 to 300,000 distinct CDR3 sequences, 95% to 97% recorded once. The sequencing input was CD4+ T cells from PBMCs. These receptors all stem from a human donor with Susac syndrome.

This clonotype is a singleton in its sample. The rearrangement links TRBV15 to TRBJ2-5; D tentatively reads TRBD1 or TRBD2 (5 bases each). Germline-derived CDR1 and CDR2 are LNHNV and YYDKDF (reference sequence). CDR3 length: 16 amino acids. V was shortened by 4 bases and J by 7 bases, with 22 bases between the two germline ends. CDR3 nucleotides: TGTGCCACCAGCAAATTCGTCCAGGGAGCCTCGGGGACCCAGTACTTC. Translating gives CATSKFVQGASGTQYF.

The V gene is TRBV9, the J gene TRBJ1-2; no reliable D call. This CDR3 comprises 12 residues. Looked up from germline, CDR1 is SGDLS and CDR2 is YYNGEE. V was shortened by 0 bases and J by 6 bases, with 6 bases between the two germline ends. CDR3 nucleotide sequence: TGTGCCAGCAGCGTAGACAATCATGGCTACACCTTC. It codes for CASSVDNHGYTF.

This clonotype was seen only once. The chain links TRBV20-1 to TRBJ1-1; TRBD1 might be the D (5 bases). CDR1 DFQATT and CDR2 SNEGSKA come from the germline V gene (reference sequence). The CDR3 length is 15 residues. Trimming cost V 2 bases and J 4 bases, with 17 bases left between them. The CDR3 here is CSARRGSTGRTEAFF. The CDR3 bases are TGCAGTGCTAGAAGGGGCTCAACGGGACGCACTGAAGCTTTCTTT.

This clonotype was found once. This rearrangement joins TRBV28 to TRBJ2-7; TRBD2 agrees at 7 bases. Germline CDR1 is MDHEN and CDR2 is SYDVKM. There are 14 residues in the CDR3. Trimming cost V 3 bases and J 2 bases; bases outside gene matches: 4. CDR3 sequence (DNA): TGTGCCAGCAGTTTTGAGCGGGAACCCTACGAGCAGTACTTC. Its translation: CASSFEREPYEQYF.

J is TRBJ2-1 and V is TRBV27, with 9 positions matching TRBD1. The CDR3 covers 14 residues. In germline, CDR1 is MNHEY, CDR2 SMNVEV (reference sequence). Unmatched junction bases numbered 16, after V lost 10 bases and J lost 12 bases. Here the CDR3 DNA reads TGTGCCACCACACCGGGACAGGGTAAGATGAGGCAGTTCTTC. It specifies CATTPGQGKMRQFF.

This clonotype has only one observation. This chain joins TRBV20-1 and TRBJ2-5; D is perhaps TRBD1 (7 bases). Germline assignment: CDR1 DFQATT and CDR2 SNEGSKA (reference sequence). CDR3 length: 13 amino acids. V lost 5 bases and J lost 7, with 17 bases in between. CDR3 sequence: CSARVTGEVTQYF. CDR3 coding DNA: TGCAGTGCTCGAGTCACAGGGGAGGTGACCCAGTACTTC.

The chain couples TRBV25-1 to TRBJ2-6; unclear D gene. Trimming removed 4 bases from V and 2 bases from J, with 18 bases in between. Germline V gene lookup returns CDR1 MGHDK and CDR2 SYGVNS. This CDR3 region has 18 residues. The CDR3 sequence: CASSAGRLARAGANVLTF. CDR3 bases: TGTGCCAGCAGTGCTGGCCGACTGGCCCGCGCTGGGGCCAACGTCCTGACTTTC.

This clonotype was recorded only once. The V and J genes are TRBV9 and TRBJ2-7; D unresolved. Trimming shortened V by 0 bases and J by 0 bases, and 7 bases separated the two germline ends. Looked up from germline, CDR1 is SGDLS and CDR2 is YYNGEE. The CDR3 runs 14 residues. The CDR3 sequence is CASSVAQSSYEQYF. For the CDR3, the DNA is TGTGCCAGCAGCGTAGCTCAGAGCTCCTACGAGCAGTACTTC.

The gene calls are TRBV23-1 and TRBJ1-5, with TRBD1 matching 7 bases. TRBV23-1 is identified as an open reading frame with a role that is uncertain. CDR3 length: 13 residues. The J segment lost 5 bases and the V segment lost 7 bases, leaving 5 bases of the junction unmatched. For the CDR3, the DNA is TGCGCCAGCATAAGACAGGGTGATCAGCCCCAGCATTTT. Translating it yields CASIRQGDQPQHF.

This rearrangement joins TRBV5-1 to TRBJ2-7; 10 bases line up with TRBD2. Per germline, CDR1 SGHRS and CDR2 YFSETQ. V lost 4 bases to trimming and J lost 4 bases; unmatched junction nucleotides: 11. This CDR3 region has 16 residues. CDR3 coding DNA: TGCGCCAGCAGCCGATCTTCTAGCGGGAGTCTATACGAGCAGTACTTC. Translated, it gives CASSRSSSGSLYEQYF.

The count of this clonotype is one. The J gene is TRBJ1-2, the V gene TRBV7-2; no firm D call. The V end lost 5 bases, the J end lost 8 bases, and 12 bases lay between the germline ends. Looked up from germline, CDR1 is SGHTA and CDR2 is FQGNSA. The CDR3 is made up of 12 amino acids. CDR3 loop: CASSVQWRGYTF. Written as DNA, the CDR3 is TGTGCCAGCAGCGTGCAGTGGAGAGGCTACACCTTC.

In nucleotides, the CDR3 is TGCGCCAGCAGCCTTGCTCCAGGGGTCGACTATGGCTACACCTTC. Amino acid sequence: CASSLAPGVDYGYTF. The rearrangement links TRBV4-1 to TRBJ1-2, with D perhaps matching TRBD1 (6 bases). The CDR3 length is 15 residues. V was pared by 4 bases and J by 3 bases, with 15 bases between. CDR1 and CDR2 from the germline V gene are MGHRA and YSYEKL.

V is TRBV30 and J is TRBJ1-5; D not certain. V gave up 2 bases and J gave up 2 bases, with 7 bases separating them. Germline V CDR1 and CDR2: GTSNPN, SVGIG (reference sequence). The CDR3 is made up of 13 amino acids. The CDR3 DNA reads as TGTGCCTGGAGTCGAGATCGCAATCAGCCCCAGCATTTT. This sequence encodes CAWSRDRNQPQHF.

The CDR3 region has the DNA TGTGCCAGCAGTCTCCAAACGCGAAACTACGAGCAGTACTTC. Translating gives CASSLQTRNYEQYF. J is TRBJ2-7 and V is TRBV27; D uncertain. CDR3 length: 14 residues. Trimming took 5 bases from V and 3 from J, leaving 14 bases between them. Germline V lookup: CDR1 MNHEY, CDR2 SMNVEV (reference sequence).

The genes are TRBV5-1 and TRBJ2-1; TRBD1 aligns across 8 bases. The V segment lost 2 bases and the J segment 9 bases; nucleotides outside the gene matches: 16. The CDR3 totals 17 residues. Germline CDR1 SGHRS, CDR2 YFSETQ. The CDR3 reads CASSFSKDREFLGEQFF. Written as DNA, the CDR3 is TGCGCCAGCAGCTTTTCAAAGGACAGGGAGTTTTTGGGTGAGCAGTTCTTC.

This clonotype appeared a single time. The CDR3 nucleotides are TGCAGTGCTACGCGGGGCCTCTACGAGCAGTACTTC. Translating gives CSATRGLYEQYF. This chain links TRBV20-1 with TRBJ2-7; a possible D gene is TRBD2 (6 bases). With 4 bases removed from V and 3 bases from J, the gap between germline ends came to 10 bases. The CDR3 loop spans 12 amino acids. From germline, CDR1 is DFQATT and CDR2 SNEGSKA (reference sequence).

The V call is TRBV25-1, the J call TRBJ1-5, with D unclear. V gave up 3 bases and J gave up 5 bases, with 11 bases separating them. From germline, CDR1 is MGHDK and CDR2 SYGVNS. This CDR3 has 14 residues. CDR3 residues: CASSETGWDQPQHF. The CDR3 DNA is TGTGCCAGCAGTGAGACGGGATGGGATCAGCCCCAGCATTTT.

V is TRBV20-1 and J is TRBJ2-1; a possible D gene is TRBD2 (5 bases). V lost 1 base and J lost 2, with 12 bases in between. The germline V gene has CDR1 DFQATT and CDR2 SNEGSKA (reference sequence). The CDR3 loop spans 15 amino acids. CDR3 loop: CSARGRTGTYNEQFF. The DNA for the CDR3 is TGCAGTGCTAGAGGCCGCACCGGGACCTACAATGAGCAGTTCTTC.

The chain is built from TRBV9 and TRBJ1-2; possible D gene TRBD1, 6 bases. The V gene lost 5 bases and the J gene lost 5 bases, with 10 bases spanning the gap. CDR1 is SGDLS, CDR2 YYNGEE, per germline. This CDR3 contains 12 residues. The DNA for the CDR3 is TGTGCCAGCAGGGGACACATTTATGGCTACACCTTC. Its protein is CASRGHIYGYTF.

This CDR3 is CSVRRQGREKLFF. CDR3 in DNA: TGCAGCGTTCGCCGCCAGGGTAGGGAAAAACTGTTTTTT. This chain connects TRBV29-1 to TRBJ1-4; the D gene is possibly TRBD1 (5 bases). The V and J ends lost 5 bases and 8 bases respectively, with 15 bases between them. The CDR3 runs 13 residues. Germline CDR1 SQVTM, CDR2 ANQGSEA.

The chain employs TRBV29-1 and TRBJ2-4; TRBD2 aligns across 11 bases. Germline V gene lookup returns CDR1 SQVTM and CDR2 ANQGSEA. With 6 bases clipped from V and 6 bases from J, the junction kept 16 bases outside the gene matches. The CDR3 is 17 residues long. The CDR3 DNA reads TGCAGCGTGGTCCCTAGCGGGAGGCTCCTTCGCGCAAACATTCAGTACTTC. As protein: CSVVPSGRLLRANIQYF.

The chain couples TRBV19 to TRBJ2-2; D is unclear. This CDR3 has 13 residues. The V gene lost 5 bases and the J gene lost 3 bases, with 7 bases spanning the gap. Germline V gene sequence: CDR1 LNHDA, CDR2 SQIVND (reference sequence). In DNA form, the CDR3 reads TGTGCCAGTAGTTCGGGCTACACCGGGGAGCTGTTTTTT. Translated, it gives CASSSGYTGELFF.